This TCR beta chain was documented in a study of shared clonotypes between healthy human individuals. Whole-study findings and limits: Having only a few donors restricted how much genetic and exposure-history diversity was captured.

In this sample, this clone turned up many times. The antigen is unknown. Germline CDR1 MNHEY, CDR2 SVGAGI. V gave up 2 bases and J gave up 9 bases, with 14 bases separating them. The CDR3 extends over 15 amino acids. Profiling relied on immunoSEQ multiplex PCR, and the TCRdb table lists in-frame clones only, not all of them. In the table there are 980,000 or so clones, more than 75% of which are singletons. The sequenced sample consisted of memory CD4+ T cells sorted from blood. As for subset: CD45RA-negative fraction. This sequence was found in a man aged 18 to 35 in good health. The rearrangement uses TRBV6-5 and TRBJ1-6; perhaps TRBD1 as D (5 bases). The CDR3, as DNA: TGTGCCAGCAGTTACGGGGGTCAGGGTGGTTCACCCCTCCACTTT. Amino acid sequence: CASSYGGQGGSPLHF.